Below are 18 T cell receptor beta chains sequenced from a single sample in a study of shared T cell receptors in the human thymus (dated by TCRdb to about 2021). Library preparation used the immunoSEQ multiplex PCR assay. Imported from immuneACCESS, the table was reduced by TCRdb to in-frame sequences with V and J called. These copies leave out some clones; in studies compared against another copy, an unresolved V gene accounts for under half, and the cause of the remainder is not known. The sample table contains hundreds of thousands of clones; only one count was recorded for 70% to 90% of them. About 0.0098% of the sample is held by the ten biggest clonotypes. These sequences were also reported in another study, on human thymus T cells.

Material for sequencing was thymocytes. The origin of the receptors is a girl in the first two years of life with a congenital heart defect. Donor details come from another sample of the same person, matched by shared clones.

The chain carries TRBV19 and TRBJ2-5; the match to TRBD1 covers 7 bases. CDR1 is LNHDA and CDR2 is SQIVND in the germline V gene (reference sequence). The ends lost 4 bases at V and 4 bases at J; junction bases unmatched: 6. This CDR3 comprises 14 residues. The CDR3 loop is CASSTNRGGETQYF. The CDR3 DNA reads TGTGCCAGTAGTACGAACAGGGGTGGAGAGACCCAGTACTTC.

This clone has more than one count but fewer than ten. This chain uses TRBV6-5 with TRBJ1-1, with TRBD1 matching over 8 bases. Trimming removed 5 bases from V and 12 bases from J; junction bases left unmatched: 14. Germline V gene lookup returns CDR1 MNHEY and CDR2 SVGAGI. The CDR3 extends over 14 amino acids. The CDR3 bases are TGTGCCAGCAGTGGGGACAGGCCAGGAGTTGACACTTTCTTT. Protein sequence: CASSGDRPGVDTFF.

This chain links TRBV2 with TRBJ2-7; the D gene is possibly TRBD1 (6 bases). CDR3 size: 13 residues. V lost 9 bases and J 0 bases, leaving 12 bases between the germline ends. Germline V gene sequence: CDR1 SNHLY, CDR2 FYNNEI. This CDR3 reads CASSDRSSYEQYF. The CDR3 DNA sequence: TGTGCCAGTTCCGACAGGAGCTCCTACGAGCAGTACTTC.

V is TRBV2 and J is TRBJ2-2, with 11 bases that match TRBD1. Unmatched junction bases numbered 4, after V lost 9 bases and J lost 4 bases. The CDR3 has 14 amino acids. CDR1 is SNHLY and CDR2 is FYNNEI in the germline V gene. The CDR3 protein is CASTGTGGTGELFF. CDR3 bases: TGTGCCAGTACCGGGACAGGGGGCACCGGGGAGCTGTTTTTT.

The V gene is TRBV5-4, the J gene TRBJ1-1; D remains ambiguous. The germline V gene has CDR1 SGHNT and CDR2 YYREEE (reference sequence). The germline V and J ends were trimmed by 3 bases and 6 bases, with 21 bases remaining between them. This CDR3 has 16 amino acids. The chain's CDR3 is CASSWWARKVGAEAFF. CDR3 DNA sequence: TGTGCCAGCAGCTGGTGGGCCCGCAAAGTAGGCGCTGAAGCTTTCTTT.

The CDR3 loop reads CASSLLNHRDRGVLSDYTF. The CDR3 DNA is TGTGCCAGCAGCTTACTGAACCACAGGGACAGGGGGGTATTAAGTGACTACACCTTC. The rearrangement joins TRBV7-2 to TRBJ1-2, with 11 bases lining up with TRBD1. There are 19 residues in the CDR3. With 2 bases clipped from V and 10 bases from J, the junction kept 21 bases outside the gene matches. Germline CDR1 and CDR2: SGHTA and FQGNSA.

The chain carries TRBV30 and TRBJ1-1, with D hard to call. With 2 bases removed from V and 0 bases from J, the gap between germline ends came to 19 bases. CDR3 length: 17 amino acids. CDR1 GTSNPN and CDR2 SVGIG come from the germline V gene (reference sequence). CDR3 coding DNA: TGTGCCTGGAGTCTTACAGCAGACATTACCATGAACACTGAAGCTTTCTTT. It codes for CAWSLTADITMNTEAFF.

The chain's CDR3 is CASSLRLPQNSPLHF. The CDR3 DNA follows: TGTGCCAGCAGCTTAAGACTCCCCCAAAATTCACCCCTCCACTTT. The chain employs TRBV11-2 and TRBJ1-6; D is uncertain. The V gene lost 2 bases and the J gene lost 7 bases, with 12 bases spanning the gap. Germline CDR1 is SGHAT and CDR2 is FQNNGV. The CDR3 loop spans 15 amino acids.

The chain has TRBV14 and TRBJ2-2; D gene ambiguous. Germline V gives CDR1 SGHDN, CDR2 FVKESK. Trimming left V 0 bases short and J 5 bases short, with 22 bases between. There are 19 residues in the CDR3. The CDR3 nucleotides read TGTGCCAGCAGCCAAGACCGAGGTAGAGCCGCCACGGAGACCGGGGAGCTGTTTTTT. As protein: CASSQDRGRAATETGELFF. Full variable domain (outside the CDR3, taken from reference TRBV14 and TRBJ2-2): EAGVTQFPSHSVIEKGQTVTLRCDPISGHDNLYWYRRVMGKEIKFLLHFVKESKQDESGMPNNRFLAERTGGTYSTLKVQPAELEDSGVYFCASSQDRGRAATETGELFFGEGSRLTVL.

This clone has more than one count but fewer than ten. The chain recombines TRBV6-1 with TRBJ2-5; perhaps TRBD2 as D (6 bases). The germline gives CDR1 MNHNS, CDR2 SASEGT. Trimming shortened V by 8 bases and J by 5 bases, and 15 bases separated the two germline ends. The CDR3 length is 13 residues. The CDR3 sequence is CASQDGGLETQYF. In DNA form, the CDR3 reads TGTGCCAGCCAGGACGGGGGATTGGAGACCCAGTACTTC.

About this clone: Other nucleotide sequences in the sample specify the same CDR3. The chain uses TRBV7-9 and TRBJ2-1; TRBD1 is a possible D gene (5 bases). CDR1 SEHNR and CDR2 FQNEAQ come from the germline V gene (reference sequence). This CDR3 comprises 14 residues. The V end lost 0 bases, the J end lost 4 bases, and 7 bases lay between the germline ends. As DNA, the CDR3 is TGTGCCAGCAGCTTAGCGGGGCCGTACAATGAGCAGTTCTTC. Protein sequence: CASSLAGPYNEQFF. The full variable domain, its missing parts supplied by reference TRBV7-9 and TRBJ2-1, is DTGVSQNPRHKITKRGQNVTFRCDPISEHNRLYWYRQTLGQGPEFLTYFQNEAQLEKSRLLSDRFSAERPKGSFSTLEIQRTEQGDSAMYLCASSLAGPYNEQFFGPGTRLTVL.

The chain joins TRBV5-4 to TRBJ2-5, with 9 bases aligning to TRBD1. Germline V gene data show CDR1 as SGHNT and CDR2 as YYREEE (reference sequence). The CDR3 is 14 residues long. The trim removed 4 bases at V and 1 base at J, leaving 2 bases unmatched. CDR3 residues: CASSRGQGQETQYF. DNA of the CDR3: TGTGCCAGCAGCCGGGGACAGGGCCAAGAGACCCAGTACTTC. Together with reference TRBV5-4 and TRBJ2-5, the CDR3 gives the full variable domain: ETGVTQSPTHLIKTRGQQVTLRCSSQSGHNTVSWYQQALGQGPQFIFQYYREEENGRGNFPPRFSGLQFPNYSSELNVNALELDDSALYLCASSRGQGQETQYFGPGTRLLVL.

CDR3 sequence (DNA): TGTGCCAGCAGCCAAGGACAGGGCTACACTGAAGCTTTCTTT. Protein: CASSQGQGYTEAFF. V gene TRBV14 combines with J gene TRBJ1-1; 7 bases fit TRBD1. CDR1 SGHDN and CDR2 FVKESK come from the germline V gene. V gave up 1 base and J gave up 3 bases; unmatched junction bases: 2. This CDR3 is built from 14 residues.

This chain connects TRBV4-1 to TRBJ2-3, with 8 bases aligning to TRBD1. V was pared by 4 bases and J by 3 bases, with 12 bases of the junction left unmatched. CDR1 is MGHRA and CDR2 is YSYEKL in the germline V gene. This CDR3 region has 17 residues. The CDR3 loop reads CASSPLDRQGKTDTQYF. The CDR3 nucleotides are TGCGCCAGCAGCCCACTAGACAGACAGGGGAAGACAGATACGCAGTATTTT.

The chain links TRBV7-9 to TRBJ1-5; D is unclear. The CDR3 is made up of 16 amino acids. Germline values: CDR1 SEHNR, CDR2 FQNEAQ (reference sequence). V lost 5 bases to trimming and J lost 0 bases, with 14 bases between them. The CDR3 is CASSKARQDSNQPQHF. The CDR3, as DNA: TGTGCCAGCAGCAAGGCCCGGCAGGATAGCAATCAGCCCCAGCATTTT.

The V gene is TRBV28, the J gene TRBJ1-5, with 12 bases aligning to TRBD1. The CDR3 runs 20 residues. Germline V lookup: CDR1 MDHEN, CDR2 SYDVKM. V was clipped by 3 bases and J by 1 base; unmatched bases: 13. This CDR3 is CASSFLAGQGAGKSNQPQHF. In DNA, the CDR3 is TGTGCCAGCAGTTTCCTGGCGGGACAGGGGGCCGGGAAGAGCAATCAGCCCCAGCATTTT.

The rearrangement links TRBV5-1 to TRBJ1-2; 8 nucleotides line up with TRBD1. This CDR3 comprises 19 residues. V dropped 3 bases and J dropped 5; count of bases not matched to a gene: 21. In germline, CDR1 is SGHRS, CDR2 YFSETQ. The CDR3 is CASSSKTPPQGAIGYGYTF. The DNA for the CDR3 is TGCGCCAGCAGCTCCAAAACACCACCTCAGGGGGCCATTGGGTATGGCTACACCTTC.

The V call is TRBV9, the J call TRBJ2-1; the D gene is possibly TRBD1 (7 bases). The CDR3 length is 17 residues. Trimming removed 3 bases from V and 8 bases from J, with 24 bases in between. Germline CDR1 is SGDLS and CDR2 is YYNGEE. The CDR3 region has the DNA TGTGCCAGCAGCGAGGGGGCGGGGAAAACTCCTTACTATGAGCAGTTCTTC. Protein: CASSEGAGKTPYYEQFF.